This note documents a single T cell receptor beta chain sequence. Its antigen is unknown. The sample comes from a study of cytomegalovirus exposure and HLA in healthy donors. Study-wide context: Sequencing of about 179 million T cells in an earlier analysis found roughly 120 million unique TCR beta sequences. Study-level results: A later analysis showed HLA-associated TCR beta chains outstripping equally common others in clonal expansion.

Germline V lookup: CDR1 SNHLY, CDR2 FYNNEI. This CDR3 comprises 14 residues. The V end was cut by 5 bases, the J end by 12 bases, with 17 bases between. The PCR had 60 Vbeta and 13 Jbeta primers. TCRdb's copy holds only in-frame clones and misses some; the assay was immunoSEQ multiplex PCR. Here the sample table reports about 200,000 clones. The V call is TRBV2, the J call TRBJ1-6; D perhaps matches TRBD1 (5 bases). Sequencing was performed on PBMCs. The receptor comes from a boy younger than 18 in good health and CMV-seronegative. The CDR3 reads CASSPSGGVVPLHF. As DNA, the CDR3 is TGTGCCAGCAGTCCAAGCGGGGGGGTGGTACCCCTCCACTTT.